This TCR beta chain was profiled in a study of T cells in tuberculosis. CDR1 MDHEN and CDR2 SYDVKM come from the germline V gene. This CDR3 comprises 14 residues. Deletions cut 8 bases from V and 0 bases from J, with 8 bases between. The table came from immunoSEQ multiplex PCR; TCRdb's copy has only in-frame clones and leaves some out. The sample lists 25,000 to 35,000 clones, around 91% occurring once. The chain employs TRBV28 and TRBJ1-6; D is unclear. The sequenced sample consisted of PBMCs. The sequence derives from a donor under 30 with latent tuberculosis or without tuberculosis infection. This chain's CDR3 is CASVGSSYNSPLHF. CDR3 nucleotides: TGTGCCAGCGTTGGCAGCTCCTATAATTCACCCCTCCACTTT.